These 16 T cell receptor beta chains were sequenced from one sample in a study of T cells in women clearing cervical HPV infection. The assay was immunoSEQ multiplex PCR, and TCRdb's table has in-frame clones only and misses some. The sample totals 25,000 to 35,000 clones. Sequenced sample: blood buffy coat. The origin of the receptors is a woman between 18 and 69 years old with a cervical HPV16 infection that either progressed to CIN3+ or cleared (not recorded which).

Notes on this clone: The read falls 3 residues short of the CDR3 end, and the missing part is taken from the germline J gene. This rearrangement joins TRBV7-9 to TRBJ2-7, with D possibly TRBD1 on 7 matching bases. Trimming shortened V by 5 bases and J by 1 base, and 15 bases separated the two germline ends. The CDR3 runs 15 residues. Germline loops: CDR1 SEHNR, CDR2 FQNEAQ (reference sequence). Partial CDR3 DNA: TGTGCCAGCAGCATGAGACAGGGAGGTTCCTACGAG. Encoded protein: CASSMRQGGSYE. The entire CDR3 reads CASSMRQGGSYEQYF.

Worth noting for this clone: The CDR3 end lies 3 residues beyond the end of the read and is filled in from the germline J gene. J is TRBJ2-2 and V is TRBV5-1; 7 positions agree with TRBD2. The CDR3 is 16 amino acids. Germline CDR1 SGHRS, CDR2 YFSETQ. V lost 0 bases, J lost 3 bases, and 5 bases stayed unmatched. The CDR3 sequence: CASSLVRTRDTGELFF. Partial CDR3 DNA: TGCGCCAGCAGCTTGGTGCGGACTAGGGACACCGGGGAG.

Points on this clone: The DNA ends 3 residues before the CDR3 does, and the rest of the CDR3 is filled in from the germline J gene. The V call is TRBV7-9, the J call TRBJ2-7; possibly TRBD2 for D (6 bases). The CDR3 has 14 residues. Germline V lookup: CDR1 SEHNR, CDR2 FQNEAQ (reference sequence). Trimming took 5 bases from V and 4 from J, leaving 15 bases between them. CDR3 DNA, as far as it was read: TGTGCCAGCAGCCGGGACTCTCGGCAGTACGAG. This encodes CASSRDSRQYE. In full, the CDR3 is CASSRDSRQYEQYF.

Details on this clone: The read terminates 3 residues ahead of where the CDR3 ends, so the germline J gene completes it. V and J are TRBV2 and TRBJ2-1, with 12 bases matching TRBD2. The CDR3 is 16 amino acids. CDR1 SNHLY and CDR2 FYNNEI come from the germline V gene. V was pared by 6 bases and J by 1 base, with 4 bases of the junction left unmatched. The part of the CDR3 DNA that was read is TGTGCCAGCAGCGAGACTAGCGGGAGTTCCTACAATGAG. Protein sequence: CASSETSGSSYNE. The entire CDR3 protein is CASSETSGSSYNEQFF.

Comment on this clone: The read ends 3 residues early relative to the CDR3; the germline J gene fills the gap. The gene calls are TRBV20-1 and TRBJ1-4; 7 nucleotides line up with TRBD1. In germline, CDR1 is DFQATT, CDR2 SNEGSKA (reference sequence). The CDR3 length is 16 residues. J lost 5 bases, V lost 5 bases, and 14 bases had no gene match. The CDR3 protein is CSAPQSTGRPNEKLFF. Partial CDR3 DNA: TGCAGTGCTCCACAATCGACAGGGCGTCCAAATGAAAAA.

About this clone: The CDR3 extends 3 residues past the end of the read, so its final part is completed from the germline J gene. The chain combines TRBV5-1 with TRBJ2-7; 9 positions match TRBD1. Germline V gene lookup returns CDR1 SGHRS and CDR2 YFSETQ. The CDR3 totals 15 residues. The junction had 2 bases not matched to a gene; V was cut back by 1 base and J by 0 bases. The CDR3 DNA, read in part, is TGCGCCAGCAGCTTGAAGACAGGGGGCTCCTACGAG. Its protein is CASSLKTGGSYE. The entire CDR3 protein reads CASSLKTGGSYEQYF.

Of note for this clone: The read finishes 3 residues shy of the CDR3 end, and the germline J gene is used to complete it. The chain uses TRBV7-2 and TRBJ2-1, with a weak D call TRBD1 (5 bases). Germline CDR1 is SGHTA and CDR2 is FQGNSA. CDR3 length: 15 amino acids. V was shortened by 5 bases and J by 4 bases, with 15 bases between the two germline ends. CDR3 bases read: TGTGCCAGCAGCATAGTTGGGGCTAGGTACAATGAG. It encodes CASSIVGARYNE. The CDR3 in full is CASSIVGARYNEQFF.

Turning to this clone: The read ends 3 residues before the CDR3 terminus; that terminus is restored from the germline J gene. The chain recombines TRBV7-9 with TRBJ2-1; tentatively, D is TRBD1 (5 bases). This CDR3 has 12 residues. V gave up 5 bases and J gave up 9 bases, with 11 bases separating them. The V gene's germline CDR1 is SEHNR and CDR2 FQNEAQ (reference sequence). The CDR3 protein is CASSGRGPEQFF. Partial CDR3 DNA: TGTGCCAGCAGCGGTAGGGGCCCTGAG.

With regard to this clone: The read ends 3 residues early relative to the CDR3; the germline J gene fills the gap. V gene TRBV7-3 combines with J gene TRBJ2-2; D possibly corresponds to TRBD2 (6 bases). The V and J ends lost 5 bases and 0 bases respectively, with 19 bases between them. CDR1 and CDR2 from the germline V gene are SGHTA and FQGTGA. The CDR3 is made up of 18 amino acids. The part of the CDR3 DNA that was read is TGTGCCAGCAGCGCTTACCCTTCTAGCGCAGCGAACACCGGGGAG. This gives the protein CASSAYPSSAANTGE. The whole CDR3 protein reads CASSAYPSSAANTGELFF.

The CDR3 loop is CASSPSRGDTDTAFF. CDR3 DNA, as far as it was read: TGTGCCAGCTCACCGTCGCGGGGGGACACAGATACG. The gene calls are TRBV18 and TRBJ1-1, with D possibly matching TRBD1 (6 bases). Read data end 3 residues before the CDR3 end; the end is taken from the germline J gene. Per germline, CDR1 KGHSH and CDR2 LQKENI. The CDR3 loop spans 15 amino acids.

Comment on this clone: The CDR3 extends 3 residues past the end of the read, so its final part is completed from the germline J gene. This chain links TRBV2 with TRBJ2-1; 14 nucleotides agree with TRBD2. Germline loops: CDR1 SNHLY, CDR2 FYNNEI. The trim removed 6 bases at V and 7 bases at J, leaving 8 bases unmatched. The CDR3 covers 16 residues. The sequenced part of the CDR3 DNA is TGTGCCAGCAGCCTTGGGACTAGCGGGAGTAAGAATGAG. Translated, it gives CASSLGTSGSKNE. The entire CDR3 protein reads CASSLGTSGSKNEQFF.

A remark on this clone: The read stops 3 residues short of the end of the CDR3; the missing end is completed from the germline J gene. This chain uses TRBV7-9 with TRBJ2-7, with 9 positions matching TRBD2. CDR3 length equals 14 residues. The V gene's germline CDR1 is SEHNR and CDR2 FQNEAQ (reference sequence). The ends lost 5 bases at V and 3 bases at J; junction bases unmatched: 5. The sequenced part of the CDR3 DNA is TGTGCCAGCAGCCCTAGCGGGGAGTACTACGAG. Protein sequence: CASSPSGEYYE. The whole CDR3 protein is CASSPSGEYYEQYF.

Partial CDR3 DNA: TGCAGTGCTAGAGATCAGGGGACAGATGAAAAA. This codes for CSARDQGTDEK. The whole CDR3 protein is CSARDQGTDEKLFF. This sequence joins TRBV20-1 and TRBJ1-4; 7 bases match TRBD1. The DNA ends 3 residues before the CDR3 does, and the rest of the CDR3 is filled in from the germline J gene. V lost 0 bases and J lost 6; bases outside the gene matches: 4. This CDR3 is built from 14 residues. Germline loops: CDR1 DFQATT, CDR2 SNEGSKA (reference sequence).

Points on this clone: Coverage ceases 3 residues before the CDR3 finishes, and the germline J gene fills in the end. The rearrangement uses TRBV14 and TRBJ1-5; 7 bases line up with TRBD1. Losses at the gene ends were 0 bases for V and 5 bases for J; bases not matched to a gene: 4. CDR1 and CDR2 from the germline V gene are SGHDN and FVKESK. The CDR3 is 15 residues long. Partial CDR3 DNA: TGTGCCAGCAGCCAAGATAACCAGGGGGATCAGCCC. Translating gives CASSQDNQGDQP. The full CDR3 sequence reads CASSQDNQGDQPQHF.

A word on this clone: The read stops 3 residues short of the end of the CDR3; the missing end is completed from the germline J gene. J is TRBJ1-2 and V is TRBV6-2 or TRBV6-3; 9 bases map to TRBD1. Losses at the gene ends were 7 bases for V and 6 bases for J; bases not matched to a gene: 6. CDR3 length equals 13 residues. Germline values: CDR1 MNHEY, CDR2 SVGEGT. CDR3 DNA (partial): TGTGCCAGCACCCCCGGGACAGGGAATGGC. This translates into CASTPGTGNG. The CDR3 reads in full as CASTPGTGNGYTF.

Turning to this clone: The read stops 3 residues short of the end of the CDR3; the missing end is completed from the germline J gene. The gene calls are TRBV28 and TRBJ2-7; TRBD1 aligns across 7 bases. Germline CDR1 and CDR2: MDHEN and SYDVKM. After removal of 5 bases from V and 2 bases from J, the junction contained 6 bases not matched to a gene. The CDR3 runs to 14 residues. CDR3 loop: CASSPGGKTYEQYF. CDR3 DNA, as far as it was read: TGTGCCAGCAGTCCAGGGGGTAAAACCTACGAG.